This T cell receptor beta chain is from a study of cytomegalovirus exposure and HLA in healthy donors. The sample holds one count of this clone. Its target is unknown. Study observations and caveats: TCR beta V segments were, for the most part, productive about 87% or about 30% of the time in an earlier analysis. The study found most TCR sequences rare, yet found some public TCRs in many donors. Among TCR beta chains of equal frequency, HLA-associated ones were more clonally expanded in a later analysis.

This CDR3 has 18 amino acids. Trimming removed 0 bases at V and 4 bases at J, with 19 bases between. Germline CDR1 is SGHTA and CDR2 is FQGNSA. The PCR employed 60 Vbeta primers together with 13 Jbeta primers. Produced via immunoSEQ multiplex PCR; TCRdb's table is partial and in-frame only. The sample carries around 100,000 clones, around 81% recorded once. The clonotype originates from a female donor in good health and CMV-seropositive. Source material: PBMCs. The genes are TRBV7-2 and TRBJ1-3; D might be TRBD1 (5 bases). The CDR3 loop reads CASSLAKWGLGKGNTIYF. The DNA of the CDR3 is TGTGCCAGCAGCTTAGCTAAGTGGGGACTAGGGAAGGGAAACACCATATATTTT.